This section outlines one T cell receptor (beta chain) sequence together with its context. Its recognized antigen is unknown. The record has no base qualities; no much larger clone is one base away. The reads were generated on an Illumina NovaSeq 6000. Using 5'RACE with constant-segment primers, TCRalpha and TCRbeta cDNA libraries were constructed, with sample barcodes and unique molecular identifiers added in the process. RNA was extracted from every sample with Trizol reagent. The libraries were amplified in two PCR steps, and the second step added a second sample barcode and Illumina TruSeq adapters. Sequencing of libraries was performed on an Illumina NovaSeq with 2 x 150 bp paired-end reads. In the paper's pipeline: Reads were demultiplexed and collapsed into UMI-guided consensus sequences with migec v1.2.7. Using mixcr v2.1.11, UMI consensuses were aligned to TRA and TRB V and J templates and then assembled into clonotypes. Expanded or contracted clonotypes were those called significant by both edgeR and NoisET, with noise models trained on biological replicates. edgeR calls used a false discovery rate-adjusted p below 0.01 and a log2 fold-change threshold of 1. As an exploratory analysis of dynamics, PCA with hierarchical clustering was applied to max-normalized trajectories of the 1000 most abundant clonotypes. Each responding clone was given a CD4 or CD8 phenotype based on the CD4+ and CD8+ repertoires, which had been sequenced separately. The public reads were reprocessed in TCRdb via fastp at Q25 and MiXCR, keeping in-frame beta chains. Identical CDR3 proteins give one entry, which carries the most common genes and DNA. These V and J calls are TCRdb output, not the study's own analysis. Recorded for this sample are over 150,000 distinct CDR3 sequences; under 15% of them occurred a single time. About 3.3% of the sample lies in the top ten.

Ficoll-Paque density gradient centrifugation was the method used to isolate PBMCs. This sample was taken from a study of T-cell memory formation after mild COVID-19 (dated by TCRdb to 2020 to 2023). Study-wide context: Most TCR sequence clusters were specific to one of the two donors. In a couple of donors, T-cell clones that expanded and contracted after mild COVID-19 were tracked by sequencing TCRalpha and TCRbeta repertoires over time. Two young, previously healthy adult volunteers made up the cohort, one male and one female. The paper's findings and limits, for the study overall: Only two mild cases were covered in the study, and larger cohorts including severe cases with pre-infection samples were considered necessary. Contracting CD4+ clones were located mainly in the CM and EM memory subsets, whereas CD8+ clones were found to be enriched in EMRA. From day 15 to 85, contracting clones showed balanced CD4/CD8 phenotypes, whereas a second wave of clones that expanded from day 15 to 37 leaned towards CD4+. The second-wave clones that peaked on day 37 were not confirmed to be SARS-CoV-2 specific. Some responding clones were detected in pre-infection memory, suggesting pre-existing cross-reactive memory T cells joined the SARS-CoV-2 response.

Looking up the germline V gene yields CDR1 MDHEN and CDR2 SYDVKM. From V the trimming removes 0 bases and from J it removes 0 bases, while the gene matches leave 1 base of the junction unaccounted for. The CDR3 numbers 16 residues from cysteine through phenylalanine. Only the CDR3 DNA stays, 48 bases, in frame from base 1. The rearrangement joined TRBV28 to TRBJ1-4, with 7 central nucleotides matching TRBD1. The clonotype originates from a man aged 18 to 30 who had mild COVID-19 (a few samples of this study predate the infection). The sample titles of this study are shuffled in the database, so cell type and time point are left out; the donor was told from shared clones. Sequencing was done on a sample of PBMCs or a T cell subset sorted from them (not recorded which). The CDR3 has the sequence CASSLWGTATNEKLFF. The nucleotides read TGTGCCAGCAGTTTATGGGGGACAGCAACTAATGAAAAACTGTTTTTT.